The 23 T cell receptor beta chains below all came from one sample that was sequenced in a study of shared clonotypes between healthy human individuals. Here immunoSEQ multiplex PCR was the method, and the copy in TCRdb shows in-frame clones only, minus some. The sample consists of approximately 710,000 clones, about nine tenths of them appearing once. Sequenced: memory CD8+ T cells from PBMCs. Subset meaning: CD45RO+ cells pooled with CCR7-negative TemRA cells. The origin of the receptors is a man aged 18-30 years in good health. Some clones in this sample may be carry-over from other donors' samples.

The V call is TRBV28, the J call TRBJ2-2, with 8 bases fitting TRBD1. The CDR3 runs to 16 residues. Looked up from germline, CDR1 is MDHEN and CDR2 is SYDVKM. V lost 4 bases, J lost 5 bases, and 9 bases stayed unmatched. This chain's CDR3 is CASSSHRRGPTGELFF. The CDR3 DNA follows: TGTGCCAGCAGTTCACACCGCAGGGGGCCGACCGGGGAGCTGTTTTTT.

The gene calls are TRBV6-5 and TRBJ2-5; TRBD1 or TRBD2 may be the D gene (5 bases each). Germline loops: CDR1 MNHEY, CDR2 SVGAGI. The ends were cut back, 2 bases at V and 5 bases at J, with 18 bases in the middle. The CDR3 is made up of 16 amino acids. The CDR3 DNA is TGTGCCAGCAGTTACGGGGGACGCCTGGTTGGGGAGACCCAGTACTTC. Residues: CASSYGGRLVGETQYF.

The chain couples TRBV2 to TRBJ2-4, with a tentative D call TRBD2 (6 bases). This CDR3 has 15 residues. Germline lookup yields CDR1 SNHLY and CDR2 FYNNEI. Trimming cost V 4 bases and J 4 bases, with 14 bases left between them. This CDR3 is CASSGAGQGKNIQYF. DNA of the CDR3: TGTGCCAGCAGTGGAGCGGGCCAGGGAAAAAACATTCAGTACTTC. The entire variable domain, with the rest obtained from reference TRBV2 and TRBJ2-4, is as follows: EPEVTQTPSHQVTQMGQEVILRCVPISNHLYFYWYRQILGQKVEFLVSFYNNEISEKSEIFDDQFSVERPDGSNFTLKIRSTKLEDSAMYFCASSGAGQGKNIQYFGAGTRLSVL.

This clone was counted a single time. The J gene is TRBJ1-1, the V gene TRBV6-5, with D unresolved. Trimming left V 2 bases short and J 6 bases short, with 13 bases between. CDR3 length: 14 amino acids. Germline CDR1 and CDR2: MNHEY and SVGAGI. The chain's CDR3 is CASSYEGGGSEAFF. In nucleotides, the CDR3 is TGTGCCAGCAGTTACGAGGGCGGTGGCTCTGAAGCTTTCTTT.

CDR3 residues: CASSLGLRGGSQETQYF. CDR3 sequence (DNA): TGCGCCAGCAGCTTGGGGTTGAGGGGTGGAAGCCAAGAGACCCAGTACTTC. V is TRBV5-1 and J is TRBJ2-5; D assignment may be TRBD1 or TRBD2 (5 bases each). Germline V gene sequence: CDR1 SGHRS, CDR2 YFSETQ. This CDR3 has 17 amino acids. Trimming took 0 bases from V and 1 from J, leaving 16 bases between them. Based on the CDR3 plus reference TRBV5-1 and TRBJ2-5, the full variable domain is KAGVTQTPRYLIKTRGQQVTLSCSPISGHRSVSWYQQTPGQGLQFLFEYFSETQRNKGNFPGRFSGRQFSNSRSEMNVSTLELGDSALYLCASSLGLRGGSQETQYFGPGTRLLVL.

The chain joins TRBV4-3 to TRBJ2-1; D unresolved. With 0 bases removed from V and 2 bases from J, the gap between germline ends came to 8 bases. There are 15 residues in the CDR3. CDR1 LGHNA and CDR2 YSLEER come from the germline V gene. For the CDR3, the DNA is TGCGCCAGCAGCCAAGATCGGGCCGCCTACAATGAGCAGTTCTTC. This encodes CASSQDRAAYNEQFF.

This clone was found once. The V gene is TRBV5-1, the J gene TRBJ1-3; D possibly corresponds to TRBD1 (6 bases). CDR1 and CDR2 from the germline V gene are SGHRS and YFSETQ. The CDR3 is 17 residues long. V shed 0 bases and J shed 0 bases, with 13 bases lying between them. In DNA form, the CDR3 reads TGCGCCAGCAGCTTGGGGGGTAAGACAGGCTCTGGAAACACCATATATTTT. Translation gives CASSLGGKTGSGNTIYF.

The chain combines TRBV13 with TRBJ2-7; D perhaps matches TRBD2 (6 bases). CDR1 PRHDT and CDR2 FYEKMQ come from the germline V gene (reference sequence). V was shortened by 4 bases and J by 1 base, with 11 bases between the two germline ends. The CDR3 extends over 14 amino acids. The CDR3 DNA sequence: TGTGCCAGCAGCTCTGGGAGGCGGTCCTACGAGCAGTACTTC. This gives the protein CASSSGRRSYEQYF.

V and J are TRBV7-6 and TRBJ1-1; possible D gene TRBD1, 5 bases. The CDR3 runs to 15 residues. The germline gives CDR1 SGHVS, CDR2 FNYEAQ. V was pared by 0 bases and J by 1 base, with 9 bases between. CDR3 loop: CASSLAGDGNTEAFF. CDR3 DNA sequence: TGTGCCAGCAGCTTAGCTGGGGACGGGAACACTGAAGCTTTCTTT.

This clone was seen once. The rearrangement links TRBV11-3 to TRBJ2-1, with 14 bases lining up with TRBD2. The V and J ends lost 1 base and 10 bases, in that order; junction bases with no gene match: 9. This CDR3 has 17 residues. Germline lookup yields CDR1 SGHNT and CDR2 YENEEA. The CDR3 reads CASSLGIGTSGRNEQFF. CDR3 DNA sequence: TGTGCCAGCAGCTTAGGTATCGGGACTAGCGGGAGAAACGAGCAGTTCTTC.

The chain is built from TRBV29-1 and TRBJ1-4; D ambiguous. Looked up from germline, CDR1 is SQVTM and CDR2 is ANQGSEA. The CDR3 is made up of 11 amino acids. Trimming pared 7 bases from V and 7 bases from J, leaving 10 bases between. The CDR3 protein is CSGVDGEKLFF. The CDR3 DNA follows: TGCAGCGGCGTGGACGGTGAAAAACTGTTTTTT.

As concerns this clone: The same CDR3 is also encoded by other DNA sequences in this sample. The chain links TRBV9 to TRBJ2-7; 11 positions agree with TRBD2. This CDR3 is 15 amino acids long. V lost 3 bases and J lost 1; bases outside the gene matches: 3. Germline CDR1 SGDLS, CDR2 YYNGEE. The DNA of the CDR3 is TGTGCCAGCAGCGCCGGGACTAGCGGTTCCTACGAGCAGTACTTC. This encodes CASSAGTSGSYEQYF.

V usage is TRBV25-1 and J usage is TRBJ2-7; D not certain. The CDR3 is 14 amino acids. Germline loops: CDR1 MGHDK, CDR2 SYGVNS. Trimming removed 2 bases from V and 5 bases from J, with 13 bases in between. CDR3 loop: CASSEQEQSHEQYF. The CDR3 DNA sequence: TGTGCCAGCAGTGAACAGGAGCAATCCCACGAGCAGTACTTC.

The chain has TRBV5-1 and TRBJ2-7; 7 bases agree with TRBD2. After removal of 6 bases from V and 4 bases from J, the junction contained 13 bases not matched to a gene. The CDR3 runs to 15 residues. CDR1 and CDR2 from the germline V gene are SGHRS and YFSETQ. The CDR3 region has the DNA TGCGCCAGCACCCGCGGGGGTTCGGTACGTTACGAGCAGTACTTC. It translates to CASTRGGSVRYEQYF. Together with reference TRBV5-1 and TRBJ2-7, the CDR3 gives the full variable domain: KAGVTQTPRYLIKTRGQQVTLSCSPISGHRSVSWYQQTPGQGLQFLFEYFSETQRNKGNFPGRFSGRQFSNSRSEMNVSTLELGDSALYLCASTRGGSVRYEQYFGPGTRLTVT.

This clone turned up a few times. In the same sample, other DNA sequences code for this CDR3. J is TRBJ1-1 and V is TRBV11-2; D is possibly TRBD1 (5 bases). This CDR3 has 13 residues. The ends were cut back, 4 bases at V and 2 bases at J, with 8 bases in the middle. CDR1 is SGHAT and CDR2 is FQNNGV in the germline V gene. The CDR3 coding sequence is TGTGCCAGCAGCTCGGGACTCAACACTGAAGCTTTCTTT. As protein: CASSSGLNTEAFF.

This clone was counted a few times. The rearrangement joins TRBV6-1 to TRBJ2-7; D gene unclear. There are 11 residues in the CDR3. CDR1 and CDR2 (germline): MNHNS, SASEGT. V lost 6 bases to trimming and J lost 7 bases, with 10 bases between them. The CDR3: CASRASREQYF. The CDR3 DNA follows: TGTGCCAGCAGGGCTTCAAGGGAGCAGTACTTC.

The chain recombines TRBV15 with TRBJ2-7; D possibly corresponds to TRBD1 (6 bases). Deletions cut 2 bases from V and 1 base from J, with 12 bases between. Germline V gene data show CDR1 as LNHNV and CDR2 as YYDKDF (reference sequence). The CDR3 is made up of 15 amino acids. Here the CDR3 reads CATSRPRQESYEQYF. CDR3 nucleotides: TGTGCCACCAGCAGACCCCGACAGGAATCCTACGAGCAGTACTTC.

The J gene is TRBJ2-1, the V gene TRBV9; 12 nucleotides line up with TRBD2. V lost 2 bases, J lost 8 bases, and 5 bases stayed unmatched. The CDR3 is 15 amino acids. Germline lookup yields CDR1 SGDLS and CDR2 YYNGEE. CDR3 sequence reads: CASSVGTSGPHEQFF. The CDR3 nucleotides are TGTGCCAGCAGCGTCGGGACTAGCGGGCCCCATGAGCAGTTCTTC.

The chain recombines TRBV7-2 with TRBJ2-1; 11 bases align to TRBD2. This CDR3 region has 14 residues. V lost 3 bases, J lost 9 bases, and 4 bases stayed unmatched. Germline CDR1 is SGHTA and CDR2 is FQGNSA. The DNA of the CDR3 is TGTGCCAGCAGCTTGACTAGCGGGAAGAGTGAGCAGTTCTTC. The encoded protein is CASSLTSGKSEQFF. Full variable domain (outside the CDR3, taken from reference TRBV7-2 and TRBJ2-1): GAGVSQSPSNKVTEKGKDVELRCDPISGHTALYWYRQSLGQGLEFLIYFQGNSAPDKSGLPSDRFSAERTGGSVSTLTIQRTQQEDSAVYLCASSLTSGKSEQFFGPGTRLTVL.

In its sample, this clone was seen once. The V gene is TRBV7-2, the J gene TRBJ2-7, with D tentatively TRBD2 (5 bases). Germline V gene sequence: CDR1 SGHTA, CDR2 FQGNSA. This CDR3 spans 15 amino acids. V was shortened by 0 bases and J by 4 bases, with 13 bases between the two germline ends. This chain's CDR3 is CASSLAGVVDYEQYF. In DNA, the CDR3 is TGTGCCAGCAGCTTAGCCGGGGTGGTGGATTACGAGCAGTACTTC.

The J gene is TRBJ1-1, the V gene TRBV19; D is unclear. Trimming cost V 4 bases and J 7 bases, with 7 bases left between them. CDR3 size: 11 residues. Looked up from germline, CDR1 is LNHDA and CDR2 is SQIVND (reference sequence). CDR3 sequence reads: CASSTRGEAFF. CDR3 coding DNA: TGTGCCAGTAGTACCCGGGGTGAAGCTTTCTTT.

This sequence joins TRBV29-1 and TRBJ1-5, with D possibly being TRBD1 (5 bases). Trimming took 3 bases from V and 4 from J, leaving 16 bases between them. The CDR3 sequence is 15 residues long. Germline V gene data show CDR1 as SQVTM and CDR2 as ANQGSEA. CDR3 DNA: TGCAGCGTTGAGGTAACGGGGGTGGGAAATCAGCCCCAGCATTTT. Its translation is CSVEVTGVGNQPQHF.

The chain links TRBV30 to TRBJ1-2; D unclear. V lost 1 base, J lost 4 bases, and 7 bases lay in between. The CDR3 runs 12 residues. Germline V lookup: CDR1 GTSNPN, CDR2 SVGIG (reference sequence). In DNA form, the CDR3 reads TGTGCCTGGAGTGGAGGGCTCTATGGCTACACCTTC. This encodes CAWSGGLYGYTF.